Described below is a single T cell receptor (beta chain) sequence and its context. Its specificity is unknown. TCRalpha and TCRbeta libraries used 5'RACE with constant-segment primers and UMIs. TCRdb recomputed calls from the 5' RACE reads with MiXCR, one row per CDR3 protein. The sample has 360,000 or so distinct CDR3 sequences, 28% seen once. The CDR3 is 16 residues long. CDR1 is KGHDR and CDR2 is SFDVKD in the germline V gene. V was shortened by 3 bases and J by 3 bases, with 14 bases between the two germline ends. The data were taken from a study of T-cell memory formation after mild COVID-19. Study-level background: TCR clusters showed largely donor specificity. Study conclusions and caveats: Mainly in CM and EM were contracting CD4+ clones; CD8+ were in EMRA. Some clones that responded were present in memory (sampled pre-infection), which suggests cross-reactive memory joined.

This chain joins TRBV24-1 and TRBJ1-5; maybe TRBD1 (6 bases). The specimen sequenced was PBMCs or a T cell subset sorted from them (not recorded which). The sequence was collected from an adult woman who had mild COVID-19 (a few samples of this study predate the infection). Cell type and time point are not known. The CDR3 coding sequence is TGTGCCACCAGTGATCACAAACAGGGCCACAATCAGCCCCAGCATTTT. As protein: CATSDHKQGHNQPQHF.